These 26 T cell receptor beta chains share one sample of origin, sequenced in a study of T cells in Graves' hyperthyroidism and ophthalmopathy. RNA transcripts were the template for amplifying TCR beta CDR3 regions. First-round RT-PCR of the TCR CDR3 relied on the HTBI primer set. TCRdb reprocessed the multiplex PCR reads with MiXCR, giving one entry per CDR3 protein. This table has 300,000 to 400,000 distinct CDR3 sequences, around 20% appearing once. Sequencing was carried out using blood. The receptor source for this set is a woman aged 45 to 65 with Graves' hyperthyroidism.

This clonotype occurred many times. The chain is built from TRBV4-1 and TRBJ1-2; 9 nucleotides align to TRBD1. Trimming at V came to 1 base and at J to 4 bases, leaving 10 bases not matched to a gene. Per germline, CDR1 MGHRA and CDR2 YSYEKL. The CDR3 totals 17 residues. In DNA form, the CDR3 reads TGCGCCAGCAGCCAAGTCGGAACGGGACAGGGTCCCTATGGCTACACCTTC. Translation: CASSQVGTGQGPYGYTF.

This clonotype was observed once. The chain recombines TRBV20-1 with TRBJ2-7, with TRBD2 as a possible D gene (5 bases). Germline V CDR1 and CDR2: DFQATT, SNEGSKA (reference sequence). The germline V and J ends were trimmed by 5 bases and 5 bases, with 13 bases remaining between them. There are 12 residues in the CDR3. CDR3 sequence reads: CSASRALDEQYF. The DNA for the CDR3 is TGCAGTGCTTCGCGGGCTCTGGACGAGCAGTACTTC.

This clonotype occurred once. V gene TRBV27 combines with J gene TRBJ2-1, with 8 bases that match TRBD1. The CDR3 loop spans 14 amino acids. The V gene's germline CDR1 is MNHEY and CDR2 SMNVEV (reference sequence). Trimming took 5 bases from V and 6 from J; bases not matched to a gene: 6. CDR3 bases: TGTGCCAGCAGTCTCGACAGGGGATCCAATGAGCAGTTCTTC. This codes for CASSLDRGSNEQFF.

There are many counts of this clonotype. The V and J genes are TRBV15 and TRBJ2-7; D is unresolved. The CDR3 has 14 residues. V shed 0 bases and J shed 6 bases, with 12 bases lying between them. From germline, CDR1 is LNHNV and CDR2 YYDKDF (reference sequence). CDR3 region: CATSRDPRSGEQYF. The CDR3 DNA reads TGTGCCACCAGCAGAGATCCAAGGTCTGGCGAGCAGTACTTC.

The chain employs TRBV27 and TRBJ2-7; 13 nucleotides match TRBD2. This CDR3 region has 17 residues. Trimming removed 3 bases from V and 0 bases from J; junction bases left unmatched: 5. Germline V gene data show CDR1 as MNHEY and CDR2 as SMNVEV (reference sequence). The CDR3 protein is CASSFLGLAGVSYEQYF. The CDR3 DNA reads TGTGCCAGCAGTTTCCTCGGACTAGCGGGAGTCTCCTACGAGCAGTACTTC.

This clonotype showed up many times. The CDR3 region is CASSESGDTDTQYF. The CDR3 coding sequence is TGTGCCAGCAGTGAAAGCGGGGACACAGATACGCAGTATTTT. The chain carries TRBV2 and TRBJ2-3; 7 bases are a match to TRBD2. Germline V gives CDR1 SNHLY, CDR2 FYNNEI. Unmatched junction bases numbered 1, after V lost 2 bases and J lost 2 bases. The CDR3 contains 14 residues.

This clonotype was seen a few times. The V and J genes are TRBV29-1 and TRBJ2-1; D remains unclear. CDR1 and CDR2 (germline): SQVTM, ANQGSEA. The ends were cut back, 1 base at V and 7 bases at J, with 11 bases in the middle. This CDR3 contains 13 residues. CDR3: CSVEGHHGNEQFF. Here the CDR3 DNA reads TGCAGCGTTGAAGGGCACCACGGGAATGAGCAGTTCTTC.

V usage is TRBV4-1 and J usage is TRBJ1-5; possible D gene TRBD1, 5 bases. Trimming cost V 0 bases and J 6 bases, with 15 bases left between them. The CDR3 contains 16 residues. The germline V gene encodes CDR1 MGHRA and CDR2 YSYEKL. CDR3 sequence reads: CASSQERFRGGQPQHF. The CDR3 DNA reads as TGCGCCAGCAGCCAAGAAAGGTTTAGGGGAGGTCAGCCCCAGCATTTT.

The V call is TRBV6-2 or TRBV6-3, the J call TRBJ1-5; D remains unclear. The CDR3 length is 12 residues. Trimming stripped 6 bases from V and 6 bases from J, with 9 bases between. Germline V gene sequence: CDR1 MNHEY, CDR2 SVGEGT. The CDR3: CASRHVGQPQHF. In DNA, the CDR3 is TGTGCCAGCAGACACGTGGGTCAGCCCCAGCATTTT.

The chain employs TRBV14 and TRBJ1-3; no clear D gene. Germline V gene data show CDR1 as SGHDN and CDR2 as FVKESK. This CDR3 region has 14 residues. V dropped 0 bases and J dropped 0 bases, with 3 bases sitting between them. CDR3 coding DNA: TGTGCCAGCAGCCAAGAAATCTCTGGAAACACCATATATTTT. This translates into CASSQEISGNTIYF.

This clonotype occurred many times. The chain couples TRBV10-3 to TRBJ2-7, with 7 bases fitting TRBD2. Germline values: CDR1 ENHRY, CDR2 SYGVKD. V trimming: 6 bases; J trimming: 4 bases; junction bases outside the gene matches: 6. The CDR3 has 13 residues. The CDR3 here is CAIRGRGSYEQYF. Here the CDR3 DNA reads TGTGCCATCAGGGGGCGGGGGTCGTACGAGCAGTACTTC.

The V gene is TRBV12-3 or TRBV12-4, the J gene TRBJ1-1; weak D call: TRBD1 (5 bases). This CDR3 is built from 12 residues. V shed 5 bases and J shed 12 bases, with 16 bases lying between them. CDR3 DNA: TGTGCCAGCAGTCCTGAGACCCGGGGGACTTTCTTT. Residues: CASSPETRGTFF.

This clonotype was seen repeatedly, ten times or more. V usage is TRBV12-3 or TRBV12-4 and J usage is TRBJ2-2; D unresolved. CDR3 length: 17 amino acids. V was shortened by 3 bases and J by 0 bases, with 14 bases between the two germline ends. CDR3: CASSFRDLRSNTGELFF. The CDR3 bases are TGTGCCAGCAGTTTCCGAGACTTACGATCGAACACCGGGGAGCTGTTTTTT.

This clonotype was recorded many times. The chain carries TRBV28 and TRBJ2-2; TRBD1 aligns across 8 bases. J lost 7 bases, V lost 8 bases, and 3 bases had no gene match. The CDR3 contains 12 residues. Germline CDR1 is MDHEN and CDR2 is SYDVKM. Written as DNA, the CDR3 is TGTGCCAGCCACAGGGGGGTCGGGGAGCTGTTTTTT. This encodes CASHRGVGELFF. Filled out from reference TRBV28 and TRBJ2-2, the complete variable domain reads DVKVTQSSRYLVKRTGEKVFLECVQDMDHENMFWYRQDPGLGLRLIYFSYDVKMKEKGDIPEGYSVSREKKERFSLILESASTNQTSMYLCASHRGVGELFFGEGSRLTVL.

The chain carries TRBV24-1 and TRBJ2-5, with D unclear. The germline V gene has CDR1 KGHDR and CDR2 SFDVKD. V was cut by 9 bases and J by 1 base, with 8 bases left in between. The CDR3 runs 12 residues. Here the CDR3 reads CATGQTQETQYF. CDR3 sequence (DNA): TGTGCCACCGGTCAGACCCAAGAGACCCAGTACTTC.

This chain's CDR3 is CASSFTSGGEQFF. CDR3 DNA sequence: TGTGCCAGCAGCTTCACCTCAGGGGGTGAGCAGTTCTTC. The V gene is TRBV11-2, the J gene TRBJ2-1, with 7 bases that match TRBD1. The V gene end was trimmed by 3 bases and the J gene end by 9 bases; junction bases not matched to a gene: 5. Germline V gene lookup returns CDR1 SGHAT and CDR2 FQNNGV. CDR3 length: 13 amino acids.

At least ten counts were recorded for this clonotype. The CDR3 loop reads CASSARDTQYF. In DNA form, the CDR3 reads TGTGCCAGCAGCGCCAGGGATACGCAGTATTTT. This chain connects TRBV2 to TRBJ2-3; D ambiguous. This CDR3 region has 11 residues. Germline V lookup: CDR1 SNHLY, CDR2 FYNNEI. V was pared by 6 bases and J by 6 bases, with 7 bases between.

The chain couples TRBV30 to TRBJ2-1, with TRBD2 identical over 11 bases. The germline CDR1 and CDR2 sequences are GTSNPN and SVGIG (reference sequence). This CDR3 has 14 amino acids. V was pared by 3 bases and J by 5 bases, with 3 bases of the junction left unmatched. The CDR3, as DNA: TGTGCCTGGAGACTAGCGGGAGTTCACAATGAGCAGTTCTTC. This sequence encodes CAWRLAGVHNEQFF.

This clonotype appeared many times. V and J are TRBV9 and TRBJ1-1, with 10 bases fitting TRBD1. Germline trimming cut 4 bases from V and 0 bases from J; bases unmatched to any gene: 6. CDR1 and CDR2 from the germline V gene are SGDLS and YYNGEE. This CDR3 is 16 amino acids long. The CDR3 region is CASSYRQGAMNTEAFF. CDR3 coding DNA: TGTGCCAGCAGCTACCGACAGGGGGCCATGAACACTGAAGCTTTCTTT.

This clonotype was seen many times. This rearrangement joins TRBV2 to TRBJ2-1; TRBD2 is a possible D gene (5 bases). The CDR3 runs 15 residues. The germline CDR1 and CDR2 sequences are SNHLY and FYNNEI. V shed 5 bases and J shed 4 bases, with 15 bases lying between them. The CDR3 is CASSLGLSTYNEQFF. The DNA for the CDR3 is TGTGCCAGCAGTCTCGGACTGTCTACGTACAATGAGCAGTTCTTC.

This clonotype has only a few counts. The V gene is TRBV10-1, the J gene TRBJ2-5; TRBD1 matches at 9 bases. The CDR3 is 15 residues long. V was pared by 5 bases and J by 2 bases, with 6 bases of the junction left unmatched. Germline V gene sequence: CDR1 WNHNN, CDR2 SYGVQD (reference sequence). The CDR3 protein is CASSTGTGMQETQYF. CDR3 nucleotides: TGCGCCAGCAGTACCGGGACAGGGATGCAAGAGACCCAGTACTTC.

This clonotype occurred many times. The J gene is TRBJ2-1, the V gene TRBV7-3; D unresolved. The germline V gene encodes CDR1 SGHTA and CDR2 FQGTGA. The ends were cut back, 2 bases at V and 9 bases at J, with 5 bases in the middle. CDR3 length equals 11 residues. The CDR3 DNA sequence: TGTGCCAGCAGCTTAGGCCCTGAGCAGTTCTTC. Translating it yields CASSLGPEQFF.

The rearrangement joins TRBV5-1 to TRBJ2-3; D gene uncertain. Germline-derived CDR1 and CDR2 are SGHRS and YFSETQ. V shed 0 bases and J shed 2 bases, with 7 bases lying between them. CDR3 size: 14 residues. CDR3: CASSLEAATDTQYF. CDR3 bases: TGCGCCAGCAGCTTGGAGGCGGCCACAGATACGCAGTATTTT.

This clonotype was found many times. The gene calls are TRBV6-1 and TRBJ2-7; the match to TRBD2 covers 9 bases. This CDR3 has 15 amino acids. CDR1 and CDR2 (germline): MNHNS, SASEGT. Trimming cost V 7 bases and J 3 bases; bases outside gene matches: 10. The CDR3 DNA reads TGTGCCAGCAATGGAGGGGGAGCGGGGGGCTACGAGCAGTACTTC. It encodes CASNGGGAGGYEQYF.

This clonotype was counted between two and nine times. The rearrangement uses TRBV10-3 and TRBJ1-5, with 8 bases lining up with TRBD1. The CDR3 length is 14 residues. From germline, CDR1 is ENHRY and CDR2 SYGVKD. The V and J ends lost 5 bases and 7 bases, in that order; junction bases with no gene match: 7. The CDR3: CAISHGQGGQPQHF. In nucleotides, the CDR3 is TGTGCCATCAGTCACGGACAGGGAGGCCAGCCCCAGCATTTT.

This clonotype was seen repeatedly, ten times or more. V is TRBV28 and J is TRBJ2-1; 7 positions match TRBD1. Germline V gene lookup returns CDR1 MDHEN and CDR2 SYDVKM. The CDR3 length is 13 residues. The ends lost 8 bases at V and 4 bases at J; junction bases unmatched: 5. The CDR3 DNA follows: TGTGCCAGCGGCTTACAGGGGTACAATGAGCAGTTCTTC. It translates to CASGLQGYNEQFF.